The 13 T cell receptor beta chains reported below all come from one sample, sequenced in a study of cytomegalovirus exposure and HLA in healthy donors (dated by TCRdb to 2017 to 2019). The library was built by means of the immunoSEQ multiplex PCR assay. A mixture of 60 forward primers for TCR Vbeta segments and 13 reverse primers for TCR Jbeta segments was used in the multiplex PCR. As stored in TCRdb, this immuneACCESS dataset retains in-frame rearrangements with V and J assigned. A fraction of the clones does not appear; measured against another copy, unresolved V genes explain less than half of the discrepancy, and the remainder lacks a known reason. The sample profile shows about 180,000 clones; over 70% of them were found once. About 1.2% of the sample comes from the top ten. The sample comprised PBMCs. These receptors all come from a boy aged 2 to 10 in good health and CMV-seronegative.

The chain is built from TRBV28 and TRBJ1-5, with TRBD1 matching 11 bases. Losses at the gene ends were 3 bases for V and 5 bases for J; bases not matched to a gene: 3. In germline, CDR1 is MDHEN, CDR2 SYDVKM. The CDR3 contains 15 residues. The CDR3 reads CASSLGTGGYQPQHF. The DNA of the CDR3 is TGTGCCAGCAGTTTGGGGACAGGGGGTTATCAGCCCCAGCATTTT.

The CDR3 is CTSSQSSGTLTDTQYF. The CDR3 DNA follows: TGCACCAGCAGCCAAAGTAGCGGGACCCTCACAGATACGCAGTATTTT. The chain has TRBV1 and TRBJ2-3; the table calls TRBD2, which could not be checked here. TRBV1 is recorded as a pseudogene. This CDR3 has 16 residues.

The J gene is TRBJ2-1, the V gene TRBV5-1, with D tentatively TRBD2 (5 bases). V was pared by 0 bases and J by 1 base, with 8 bases between. Germline V lookup: CDR1 SGHRS, CDR2 YFSETQ. This CDR3 region has 15 residues. CDR3 sequence: CASSLETGSYNEQFF. The CDR3 bases are TGCGCCAGCAGCTTGGAAACGGGGTCCTACAATGAGCAGTTCTTC.

This clone has a single count. The rearrangement links TRBV27 to TRBJ2-7, with D possibly being TRBD1 (5 bases). V lost 2 bases and J lost 2, with 7 bases in between. CDR3 length: 13 amino acids. CDR1 and CDR2 (germline): MNHEY, SMNVEV (reference sequence). CDR3 nucleotides: TGTGCCAGCAGTTTAAGACAGACCTACGAGCAGTACGTC. Its protein product is CASSLRQTYEQYV.

J is TRBJ2-7 and V is TRBV4-2; no clear D gene. The CDR3 extends over 13 amino acids. Deletions cut 1 base from V and 5 bases from J, with 9 bases between. Germline lookup yields CDR1 LGHNA and CDR2 YNFKEQ. The CDR3 loop is CASSQVLFNEQYF. The CDR3 nucleotides read TGTGCCAGCAGCCAAGTACTATTCAACGAGCAGTACTTC.

A few counts support this clone. The V call is TRBV5-1, the J call TRBJ1-1, with D uncertain. The V end lost 2 bases, the J end lost 0 bases, and 14 bases lay between the germline ends. The CDR3 extends over 16 amino acids. Looked up from germline, CDR1 is SGHRS and CDR2 is YFSETQ. The CDR3 reads CASSFLERSMNTEAFF. CDR3 sequence (DNA): TGCGCCAGCAGCTTCTTAGAGAGATCCATGAACACTGAAGCTTTCTTT.

J is TRBJ2-3 and V is TRBV30; 8 bases match TRBD1. The germline V gene encodes CDR1 GTSNPN and CDR2 SVGIG (reference sequence). The CDR3 extends over 14 amino acids. V dropped 3 bases and J dropped 1; count of bases not matched to a gene: 3. CDR3 in amino acids: CAWRKTGGTDTQYF. The CDR3 DNA is TGTGCCTGGAGAAAGACAGGGGGCACAGATACGCAGTATTTT. The entire variable domain, with the rest obtained from reference TRBV30 and TRBJ2-3, is as follows: SQTIHQWPATLVQPVGSPLSLECTVEGTSNPNLYWYRQAAGRGLQLLFYSVGIGQISSEVPQNLSASRPQDRQFILSSKKLLLSDSGFYLCAWRKTGGTDTQYFGPGTRLTVL.

CDR3 sequence: CASSVDGQSREANYGYTF. The CDR3 DNA reads as TGTGCCAGCAGCGTAGACGGACAGAGCAGGGAAGCTAACTATGGCTACACCTTC. The gene calls are TRBV9 and TRBJ1-2; perhaps TRBD1 as D (6 bases). The CDR3 sequence is 18 residues long. In germline, CDR1 is SGDLS, CDR2 YYNGEE. V gave up 0 bases and J gave up 0 bases, with 18 bases separating them.

This chain joins TRBV6-1 and TRBJ1-5; 7 bases fit TRBD1. Germline V gene sequence: CDR1 MNHNS, CDR2 SASEGT. CDR3 length equals 15 residues. The ends lost 5 bases at V and 6 bases at J; junction bases unmatched: 10. The CDR3 coding sequence is TGTGCCAGCAGTATTCGGACAGGAAGCTCTCAGCCCCAGCATTTT. It codes for CASSIRTGSSQPQHF.

The rearrangement uses TRBV5-1 and TRBJ2-7; weak D call: TRBD1 (5 bases). The CDR3 is 15 amino acids. The germline V gene encodes CDR1 SGHRS and CDR2 YFSETQ. Trimming removed 0 bases from V and 2 bases from J, with 12 bases in between. This chain's CDR3 is CASSLGVAGPYEQYF. In DNA, the CDR3 is TGCGCCAGCAGCTTGGGAGTAGCAGGGCCCTACGAGCAGTACTTC.

This chain uses TRBV5-4 with TRBJ1-2, with 7 bases matching TRBD1. Trimming at V came to 6 bases and at J to 4 bases, leaving 12 bases not matched to a gene. The CDR3 is 15 amino acids. Germline V CDR1 and CDR2: SGHNT, YYREEE (reference sequence). CDR3 amino acids: CASTSAGTAFYGYTF. CDR3 nucleotides: TGTGCCAGCACCTCGGCAGGGACAGCATTCTATGGCTACACCTTC. The full variable domain, with the rest looked up from reference TRBV5-4 and TRBJ1-2, is ETGVTQSPTHLIKTRGQQVTLRCSSQSGHNTVSWYQQALGQGPQFIFQYYREEENGRGNFPPRFSGLQFPNYSSELNVNALELDDSALYLCASTSAGTAFYGYTFGSGTRLTVV.

The CDR3: CASSRLGLAGYGKTQYF. CDR3 sequence (DNA): TGTGCCAGCAGCCGACTGGGACTAGCGGGATATGGGAAGACCCAGTACTTC. The chain has TRBV5-4 and TRBJ2-5; 13 bases match TRBD2. Germline assignment: CDR1 SGHNT and CDR2 YYREEE (reference sequence). V shed 4 bases and J 6 bases; nucleotides not matched to a gene: 12. The CDR3 is 17 amino acids.

The chain is built from TRBV7-8 and TRBJ1-5; no firm D call. V lost 7 bases, J lost 7 bases, and 14 bases lay in between. The CDR3 is 13 amino acids. In germline, CDR1 is SGHVS, CDR2 FQNEAQ. This chain's CDR3 is CASTEQSSQPQHF. The CDR3 nucleotides read TGTGCCAGCACTGAACAGTCTTCCCAGCCCCAGCATTTT.